A selection of T cell receptor beta chains follows, all from one sample in a study of blood T cell repertoires in COVID-19. Clones were sequenced by immunoSEQ multiplex PCR, and TCRdb holds only the in-frame ones, with some missing. The repertoire holds 79,000 or so clones, with over 80% as singletons. The sequencing sample was made of peripheral blood. Source of these receptors: a human donor in a cohort sampled during active COVID-19. Each CDR3 is given with its conserved first and last residue. The order of the fields is CDR3 length, D gene, J gene, clone size, V gene, CDR3 protein, CDR3 DNA. The D gene is left open where the match is weak. Expanded clones get a size class; other rows say once, few or many, or leave the size out.

cdr3_length: 13
d_call: .
j_call: TRBJ2-3
clone_size: .
v_call: TRBV5-1
cdr3_aa: CASSPTGTDTQYF
cdr3_nt: TGCGCCAGCAGCCCGACAGGCACAGATACGCAGTATTTT

cdr3_length: 14
d_call: TRBD1
j_call: TRBJ2-7
clone_size: .
v_call: TRBV2
cdr3_aa: CASSGQASWYEQYF
cdr3_nt: TGTGCCAGCAGCGGACAGGCATCTTGGTATGAGCAGTACTTC

cdr3_length: 15
d_call: TRBD1
j_call: TRBJ1-1
clone_size: .
v_call: TRBV19
cdr3_aa: CASATGNLLNTEAFF
cdr3_nt: TGTGCCAGCGCGACAGGGAACCTATTGAACACTGAAGCTTTCTTT

cdr3_length: 16
d_call: TRBD2
j_call: TRBJ2-1
clone_size: .
v_call: TRBV12-5
cdr3_aa: CASGLGLAGGGDEQFF
cdr3_nt: TGTGCTAGTGGTTTGGGACTAGCGGGAGGGGGGGATGAGCAGTTCTTC

cdr3_length: 15
d_call: TRBD1
j_call: TRBJ1-3
clone_size: .
v_call: TRBV14
cdr3_aa: CASSITGEPGNTIYF
cdr3_nt: TGTGCCAGCAGCATAACAGGGGAACCTGGAAACACCATATATTTT

cdr3_length: 15
d_call: TRBD2
j_call: TRBJ2-3
clone_size: .
v_call: TRBV2
cdr3_aa: CASSAGPVGTDTQYF
cdr3_nt: TGTGCCAGCTCAGCGGGGCCCGTTGGCACAGATACGCAGTATTTT

cdr3_length: 15
d_call: TRBD1
j_call: TRBJ1-6
clone_size: .
v_call: TRBV6-5
cdr3_aa: CASSYVQGNNSPLHF
cdr3_nt: TGTGCCAGCAGTTACGTACAGGGGAATAATTCACCCCTCCACTTT

cdr3_length: 16
d_call: TRBD2
j_call: TRBJ2-1
clone_size: .
v_call: TRBV27
cdr3_aa: CASSPSGAGGYNEQFF
cdr3_nt: TGTGCCAGCAGCCCCTCGGGAGCGGGAGGATACAATGAGCAGTTCTTC

cdr3_length: 17
d_call: TRBD2
j_call: TRBJ2-3
clone_size: .
v_call: TRBV14
cdr3_aa: CASSQELGLAGGDTQYF
cdr3_nt: TGTGCCAGCAGCCAAGAACTGGGACTAGCGGGAGGAGATACGCAGTATTTT

cdr3_length: 16
d_call: TRBD2
j_call: TRBJ2-5
clone_size: .
v_call: TRBV28
cdr3_aa: CASSLSSGRSQETQYF
cdr3_nt: TGTGCCAGCAGTTTGAGTAGCGGGAGATCCCAAGAGACCCAGTACTTC

cdr3_length: 16
d_call: TRBD2
j_call: TRBJ2-1
clone_size: .
v_call: TRBV24-1
cdr3_aa: CATSSRTASGRNEQFF
cdr3_nt: TGTGCCACCAGTTCACGTACGGCTAGCGGACGCAATGAGCAGTTCTTC

cdr3_length: 12
d_call: .
j_call: TRBJ1-4
clone_size: .
v_call: TRBV30
cdr3_aa: CAWSDNNEKLFF
cdr3_nt: TGTGCCTGGAGTGATAATAATGAAAAACTGTTTTTT

cdr3_length: 15
d_call: .
j_call: TRBJ1-3
clone_size: few
v_call: TRBV29-1
cdr3_aa: CSVGEGRSSGNTIYF
cdr3_nt: TGCAGCGTTGGAGAGGGGCGGAGCTCTGGAAACACCATATATTTT

cdr3_length: 15
d_call: TRBD2
j_call: TRBJ2-1
clone_size: .
v_call: TRBV10-3
cdr3_aa: CAISLLAGASNEQFF
cdr3_nt: TGTGCCATCAGTCTACTAGCGGGAGCGTCCAATGAGCAGTTCTTC

cdr3_length: 13
d_call: TRBD1
j_call: TRBJ1-1
clone_size: .
v_call: TRBV12-3/TRBV12-4
cdr3_aa: CASSRSTGEEAFF
cdr3_nt: TGTGCCAGCAGTAGATCCACAGGGGAGGAAGCTTTCTTT

cdr3_length: 14
d_call: .
j_call: TRBJ2-3
clone_size: .
v_call: TRBV6-6
cdr3_aa: CASSYSPGADTQYF
cdr3_nt: TGTGCCAGCAGTTACTCACCGGGGGCAGATACGCAGTATTTT

cdr3_length: 17
d_call: .
j_call: TRBJ1-5
clone_size: .
v_call: TRBV24-1
cdr3_aa: CATSESFWTAVGQPQHF
cdr3_nt: TGTGCCACCAGTGAATCCTTTTGGACAGCGGTAGGGCAGCCCCAGCATTTT

cdr3_length: 16
d_call: TRBD2
j_call: TRBJ2-1
clone_size: .
v_call: TRBV2
cdr3_aa: CATVTSGGSSYNEQFF
cdr3_nt: TGTGCTACTGTCACTAGCGGGGGGAGCTCCTACAATGAGCAGTTCTTC

cdr3_length: 13
d_call: .
j_call: TRBJ1-2
clone_size: .
v_call: TRBV2
cdr3_aa: CASSGAVNYGYTF
cdr3_nt: TGTGCCAGCAGCGGTGCGGTTAACTATGGCTACACCTTC

cdr3_length: 14
d_call: .
j_call: TRBJ1-1
clone_size: .
v_call: TRBV29-1
cdr3_aa: CSGEGGWWSSEAFF
cdr3_nt: TGCAGCGGTGAGGGGGGGTGGTGGTCTTCTGAAGCTTTCTTT

cdr3_length: 17
d_call: .
j_call: TRBJ1-4
clone_size: .
v_call: TRBV7-3
cdr3_aa: CASSVSGGGRYGEKLFF
cdr3_nt: TGTGCCAGCAGCGTATCCGGGGGAGGGAGGTACGGGGAAAAACTGTTTTTT

cdr3_length: 15
d_call: TRBD2
j_call: TRBJ2-1
clone_size: .
v_call: TRBV6-1
cdr3_aa: CASSDLLPRLAGGFF
cdr3_nt: TGTGCCAGCAGTGACCTATTACCTCGACTAGCGGGGGGGTTCTTC

cdr3_length: 13
d_call: .
j_call: TRBJ2-6
clone_size: .
v_call: TRBV18
cdr3_aa: CASSPPGANVLTF
cdr3_nt: TGTGCCAGCTCCCCCCCGGGGGCCAACGTCCTGACTTTC

cdr3_length: 18
d_call: .
j_call: TRBJ1-1
clone_size: .
v_call: TRBV27
cdr3_aa: CASSLSARGTLMNTEAFF
cdr3_nt: TGTGCCAGCAGTTTAAGTGCCAGGGGAACACTCATGAACACTGAAGCTTTCTTT

cdr3_length: 15
d_call: TRBD2
j_call: TRBJ2-3
clone_size: .
v_call: TRBV28
cdr3_aa: CASSAGGGVTDTQYF
cdr3_nt: TGTGCCAGCAGCGCGGGAGGCGGGGTCACAGATACGCAGTATTTT

cdr3_length: 13
d_call: .
j_call: TRBJ2-1
clone_size: .
v_call: TRBV12-3/TRBV12-4
cdr3_aa: CASRQLAVNEQFF
cdr3_nt: TGTGCCAGCAGACAATTGGCTGTCAATGAGCAGTTCTTC

cdr3_length: 14
d_call: .
j_call: TRBJ2-3
clone_size: .
v_call: TRBV5-1
cdr3_aa: CASTLGDSTDTQYF
cdr3_nt: TGCGCCAGCACCCTGGGAGATAGCACAGATACGCAGTATTTT

cdr3_length: 13
d_call: .
j_call: TRBJ1-1
clone_size: .
v_call: TRBV27
cdr3_aa: CASSQDRDTEAFF
cdr3_nt: TGTGCCAGCAGTCAGGACAGAGACACTGAAGCTTTCTTT

cdr3_length: 16
d_call: TRBD1
j_call: TRBJ2-2
clone_size: .
v_call: TRBV6-4
cdr3_aa: CASSPDRGRNTGELFF
cdr3_nt: TGTGCCAGCAGTCCCGACAGGGGGCGAAACACCGGGGAGCTGTTTTTT

cdr3_length: 18
d_call: TRBD1
j_call: TRBJ1-6
clone_size: .
v_call: TRBV28
cdr3_aa: CASSRARTGSSYNSPLHF
cdr3_nt: TGTGCCAGCAGCCGCGCCCGGACAGGGAGCTCCTATAATTCACCCCTCCACTTT

cdr3_length: 14
d_call: .
j_call: TRBJ1-1
clone_size: .
v_call: TRBV19
cdr3_aa: CASSRGLMNTEAFF
cdr3_nt: TGTGCCAGTAGTAGGGGCCTCATGAACACTGAAGCTTTCTTT

cdr3_length: 16
d_call: TRBD1
j_call: TRBJ1-1
clone_size: few
v_call: TRBV27
cdr3_aa: CASSRDRGELDTEAFF
cdr3_nt: TGTGCCAGCTCCAGGGACAGGGGGGAACTGGACACTGAAGCTTTCTTT

cdr3_length: 14
d_call: .
j_call: TRBJ2-3
clone_size: .
v_call: TRBV7-9
cdr3_aa: CASTPKGSTDTQYF
cdr3_nt: TGTGCCAGCACCCCTAAGGGGAGCACAGATACGCAGTATTTT

cdr3_length: 14
d_call: TRBD1
j_call: TRBJ1-1
clone_size: once
v_call: TRBV10-3
cdr3_aa: CATALEGANTEAFF
cdr3_nt: TGTGCCACCGCCCTTGAGGGGGCGAACACTGAAGCTTTCTTT

cdr3_length: 15
d_call: TRBD2
j_call: TRBJ2-2
clone_size: .
v_call: TRBV5-1
cdr3_aa: CASQIAGGDTGELFF
cdr3_nt: TGCGCCAGTCAGATAGCGGGAGGGGACACCGGGGAGCTGTTTTTT

cdr3_length: 12
d_call: .
j_call: TRBJ2-1
clone_size: .
v_call: TRBV10-3
cdr3_aa: CAISAEIGEQFF
cdr3_nt: TGTGCCATCAGCGCGGAGATTGGTGAGCAGTTCTTC

cdr3_length: 12
d_call: .
j_call: TRBJ2-7
clone_size: .
v_call: TRBV28
cdr3_aa: CASSLSRGEQYF
cdr3_nt: TGTGCCAGCAGTTTATCCCGAGGGGAGCAGTACTTC

cdr3_length: 15
d_call: .
j_call: TRBJ1-6
clone_size: .
v_call: TRBV7-3
cdr3_aa: CASSALGGGDSPLHF
cdr3_nt: TGTGCCAGCAGCGCCCTGGGGGGTGGCGATTCACCCCTCCACTTT

cdr3_length: 13
d_call: TRBD1
j_call: TRBJ2-7
clone_size: .
v_call: TRBV29-1
cdr3_aa: CSVHGTARNEQYF
cdr3_nt: TGCAGCGTTCACGGGACAGCTAGGAACGAGCAGTACTTC

cdr3_length: 15
d_call: TRBD2
j_call: TRBJ2-1
clone_size: .
v_call: TRBV18
cdr3_aa: CASSPPVGGVNEQFF
cdr3_nt: TGTGCCAGCTCACCTCCAGTGGGGGGGGTCAATGAGCAGTTCTTC

cdr3_length: 14
d_call: .
j_call: TRBJ1-5
clone_size: .
v_call: TRBV19
cdr3_aa: CASSIRGGNQPQHF
cdr3_nt: TGTGCCAGTAGTATTAGGGGGGGGAATCAGCCCCAGCATTTT

cdr3_length: 16
d_call: TRBD1
j_call: TRBJ2-3
clone_size: .
v_call: TRBV18
cdr3_aa: CASSVGQAVVGDTQYF
cdr3_nt: TGTGCCAGCTCGGTGGGACAGGCTGTAGTCGGAGATACGCAGTATTTT

cdr3_length: 14
d_call: .
j_call: TRBJ2-1
clone_size: .
v_call: TRBV3-1/TRBV3-2
cdr3_aa: CASSPRGPRTGQFF
cdr3_nt: TGTGCCAGCAGCCCCCGAGGCCCACGTACCGGGCAGTTCTTC

cdr3_length: 15
d_call: TRBD2
j_call: TRBJ2-5
clone_size: few
v_call: TRBV18
cdr3_aa: CASSPQGGQKKTQYF
cdr3_nt: TGTGCCAGCTCACCACAGGGAGGGCAGAAGAAGACCCAGTACTTC

cdr3_length: 15
d_call: .
j_call: TRBJ2-7
clone_size: .
v_call: TRBV28
cdr3_aa: CASSLISGGRNEQYF
cdr3_nt: TGTGCCAGCAGTTTGATCTCGGGGGGCAGGAACGAGCAGTACTTC

cdr3_length: 14
d_call: TRBD1
j_call: TRBJ1-2
clone_size: .
v_call: TRBV19
cdr3_aa: CASSPDRRNYGYTF
cdr3_nt: TGTGCCAGTAGCCCGGACAGGAGGAACTATGGCTACACCTTC